Following are 13 T cell receptor beta chains from one sample sequenced in a study of CD8+CD57+ T cells in acquired aplastic anemia. Using genomic DNA as the template, TCR beta VDJ and CDR3 profiling was carried out. TCRdb called the reads again in MiXCR, with one record for every CDR3 protein. This sample yields about 220,000 distinct CDR3 sequences, of which 34% are seen a single time; 1% to 1.3% belongs to the top ten. Sequences were obtained from sorted CD4+, CD8+, or CD8+CD57+ T cells (not recorded which) from PBMCs. All receptors come from a human donor in good health, serving as a control.

This clonotype was counted a single time. Just one base apart from a much larger clone, this may be a read error. The chain links TRBV4-2 to TRBJ2-7, with D unclear. Deletions cut 4 bases from V and 2 bases from J, with 15 bases between. The length of the CDR3 is 15 residues. Per germline, CDR1 LGHNA and CDR2 YNFKEQ. The CDR3 is CASSPTAASPYEQYF. As DNA, the CDR3 is TGTGCCAGCAGCCCCACGGCGGCGAGCCCCTACGAGCAGTACTTC.

The gene calls are TRBV2 and TRBJ2-1; possibly TRBD2 for D (5 bases). V was trimmed by 4 bases and J by 9 bases, leaving 10 bases between them. The CDR3 contains 12 residues. The germline V gene has CDR1 SNHLY and CDR2 FYNNEI. The CDR3 is CASSGGQGEQFF. Here the CDR3 DNA reads TGTGCCAGCAGTGGAGGGCAAGGTGAGCAGTTCTTC.

This clonotype was seen a single time. A much bigger clone sits one base away, suggesting this may be a read error. The chain is built from TRBV5-5 and TRBJ2-3, with 7 bases aligning to TRBD2. There are 13 residues in the CDR3. The trim removed 7 bases at V and 14 bases at J, leaving 16 bases unmatched. Germline values: CDR1 SGHKS, CDR2 YYEKEE (reference sequence). The CDR3 here is CASGLGRGEKRYF. The CDR3, as DNA: TGTGCCAGCGGTTTGGGCCGGGGGGAGAAGCGGTATTTT.

This clonotype has a handful of counts. V is TRBV30 and J is TRBJ1-1; D is undetermined. In germline, CDR1 is GTSNPN, CDR2 SVGIG (reference sequence). CDR3 length: 14 amino acids. Trimming shortened V by 4 bases and J by 2 bases, and 14 bases separated the two germline ends. The CDR3 DNA sequence: TGTGCCTGGAATTATAGTCCTGGAAACACTGAAGCTTTCTTT. It translates to CAWNYSPGNTEAFF.

This clonotype was counted only a few times. This chain connects TRBV3-1 to TRBJ1-2; the match to TRBD1 covers 10 bases. Germline values: CDR1 LGHDT, CDR2 YNNKEL (reference sequence). The CDR3 is made up of 15 amino acids. With 1 base clipped from V and 5 bases from J, the junction kept 4 bases outside the gene matches. The CDR3 nucleotides are TGTGCCAGCAGCCAAGCTGGGACAGGGGAGTATGGCTACACCTTC. It specifies CASSQAGTGEYGYTF. Full variable domain (remainder filled in from reference TRBV3-1 and TRBJ1-2): DTAVSQTPKYLVTQMGNDKSIKCEQNLGHDTMYWYKQDSKKFLKIMFSYNNKELIINETVPNRFSPKSPDKAHLNLHINSLELGDSAVYFCASSQAGTGEYGYTFGSGTRLTVV.

This clonotype was counted ten times or more. This chain uses TRBV20-1 with TRBJ2-7; weak D call: TRBD2 (5 bases). Trimming took 3 bases from V and 0 from J, leaving 6 bases between them. The CDR3 runs to 12 residues. From germline, CDR1 is DFQATT and CDR2 SNEGSKA (reference sequence). The CDR3 sequence: CSARRDSYEQYF. CDR3 DNA sequence: TGCAGTGCTAGGAGGGACTCCTACGAGCAGTACTTC.

V and J are TRBV30 and TRBJ2-5; D unclear. The CDR3 has 12 amino acids. Germline assignment: CDR1 GTSNPN and CDR2 SVGIG (reference sequence). Trimming took 1 base from V and 5 from J, leaving 8 bases between them. The CDR3 loop reads CAWSGIGETQYF. DNA for the CDR3: TGTGCCTGGAGTGGGATCGGGGAGACCCAGTACTTC.

V and J are TRBV4-1 and TRBJ1-1; the D is unclear. The length of the CDR3 is 14 residues. Germline CDR1 reads MGHRA; CDR2 reads YSYEKL. Trimming cost V 1 base and J 2 bases, with 8 bases left between them. The CDR3 loop reads CASSQVRENTEAFF. The CDR3 region has the DNA TGCGCCAGCAGCCAAGTGAGGGAAAACACTGAAGCTTTCTTT.

Many counts were recorded for this clonotype. V is TRBV3-1 and J is TRBJ2-7, with TRBD2 matching over 9 bases. This CDR3 has 14 residues. The ends lost 3 bases at V and 5 bases at J; junction bases unmatched: 5. Germline values: CDR1 LGHDT, CDR2 YNNKEL (reference sequence). Here the CDR3 reads CASSHPSGVNEQYF. The CDR3 DNA reads as TGTGCCAGCAGCCACCCTAGCGGGGTAAACGAGCAGTACTTC.

The chain carries TRBV7-1 and TRBJ2-1; 9 bases are a match to TRBD2. TRBV7-1 carries the ORF label, with uncertain function. The V gene end was trimmed by 3 bases and the J gene end by 5 bases; junction bases not matched to a gene: 14. The CDR3 is 18 amino acids. Here the CDR3 reads CASSSRALAGDNHNEQFF. CDR3 DNA sequence: TGTGCCAGCAGCTCCCGGGCCTTAGCGGGGGATAACCACAATGAGCAGTTCTTC.

The chain employs TRBV10-3 and TRBJ1-5; TRBD1 aligns across 7 bases. Germline values: CDR1 ENHRY, CDR2 SYGVKD. After removal of 6 bases from V and 4 bases from J, the junction contained 15 bases not matched to a gene. This CDR3 is 17 amino acids long. The CDR3 protein is CAISQGGLGYRNQPQHF. The DNA of the CDR3 is TGTGCCATCAGCCAGGGGGGCTTGGGGTATAGGAATCAGCCCCAGCATTTT.

This clonotype appeared a few times. V gene TRBV4-3 combines with J gene TRBJ1-2; D not resolved. The ends were cut back, 1 base at V and 6 bases at J, with 12 bases in the middle. Germline CDR1 LGHNA, CDR2 YSLEER. CDR3 length equals 14 residues. This CDR3 is CASSQAMRAHGYTF. The DNA for the CDR3 is TGCGCCAGCAGCCAAGCTATGCGTGCCCATGGCTACACCTTC.

This clonotype came up many times. The chain employs TRBV20-1 and TRBJ2-7, with 11 bases matching TRBD2. From germline, CDR1 is DFQATT and CDR2 SNEGSKA (reference sequence). The CDR3 runs 14 residues. J was trimmed by 4 bases and V by 6 bases; bases with no gene match: 8. The DNA of the CDR3 is TGCAGTGCCCCTAGCGGGAGGCGCCCTTACGAGCAGTACTTC. Its translation is CSAPSGRRPYEQYF.